This TCR beta chain was captured by sequencing in a study of T-cell reconstitution after alpha-beta-depleted transplantation in children. Whole-study results and caveats: The origin of high day-60 TCRbeta diversity in some patients lay in surviving recipient T cells and thymic progenitors. Among T cells one year after transplant, newly produced cells accounted for most counts and diversity.

For TCRbeta, the library was prepared with unique molecular identifiers. In TCRdb, the PCR reads were re-called with MiXCR into one record per CDR3 protein. This table holds some 310,000 distinct CDR3 sequences, around 25% found once. Germline values: CDR1 DFQATT, CDR2 SNEGSKA (reference sequence). This CDR3 is 13 amino acids long. V was cut by 7 bases and J by 3 bases, with 13 bases left in between. This clonotype appeared a few times. Its antigen is unknown. The source is a male patient younger than 18 who had a stem cell transplant for acute lymphoblastic leukemia, so the T cells may come from the graft donor. The sample in question was PBMCs, mostly from graft donor cells, obtained 180 days after TCRalphabeta/CD19-depleted stem cell transplant. The chain links TRBV20-1 to TRBJ2-1; possibly TRBD2 for D (6 bases). As DNA, the CDR3 is TGCAGTGGGAGAGGAGGGCTCTACAATGAGCAGTTCTTC. This translates into CSGRGGLYNEQFF.